This entry describes one T cell receptor (beta chain). What it recognizes is unknown. The V end was cut by 1 base, the J end by 3 bases, with 4 bases between. CDR1 SGHVS and CDR2 FQNEAQ come from the germline V gene. This CDR3 is built from 13 residues. The sample is drawn from a study of shared clonotypes between healthy human individuals. Around 90 million PBMCs per unsorted sample were used for genomic DNA. Points from the study as a whole: Sequencing depth was predicted to influence how clonotypes are shared among donors.

Deep was the level used in running the assay. Assay: immunoSEQ multiplex PCR; the TCRdb copy retains only in-frame clones and omits some. The sample records about 500,000 clones, 70% to 80% being singletons. Sequenced: PBMCs. The TCR originated in a woman aged 40 to 55 in good health. Some clones in this sample may be carry-over from other donors' samples. The genes are TRBV7-8 and TRBJ1-5; no clear D. The CDR3 region has the DNA TGTGCCAGCAGCTTAGGCCCCAATCAGCCCCAGCATTTT. Amino acid sequence: CASSLGPNQPQHF.